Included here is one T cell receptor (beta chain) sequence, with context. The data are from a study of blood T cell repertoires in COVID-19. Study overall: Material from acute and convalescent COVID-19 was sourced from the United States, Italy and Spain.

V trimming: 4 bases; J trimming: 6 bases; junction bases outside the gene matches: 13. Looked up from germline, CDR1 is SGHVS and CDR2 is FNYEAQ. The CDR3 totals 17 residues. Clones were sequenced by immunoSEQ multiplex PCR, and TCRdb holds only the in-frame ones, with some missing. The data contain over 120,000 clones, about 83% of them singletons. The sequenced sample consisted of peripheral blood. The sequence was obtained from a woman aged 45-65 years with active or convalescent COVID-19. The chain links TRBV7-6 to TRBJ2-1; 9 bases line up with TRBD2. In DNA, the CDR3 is TGTGCCAGCAGCTCCGCTAGCGGGGAATTCATCTTCAATGAGCAGTTCTTC. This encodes CASSSASGEFIFNEQFF.